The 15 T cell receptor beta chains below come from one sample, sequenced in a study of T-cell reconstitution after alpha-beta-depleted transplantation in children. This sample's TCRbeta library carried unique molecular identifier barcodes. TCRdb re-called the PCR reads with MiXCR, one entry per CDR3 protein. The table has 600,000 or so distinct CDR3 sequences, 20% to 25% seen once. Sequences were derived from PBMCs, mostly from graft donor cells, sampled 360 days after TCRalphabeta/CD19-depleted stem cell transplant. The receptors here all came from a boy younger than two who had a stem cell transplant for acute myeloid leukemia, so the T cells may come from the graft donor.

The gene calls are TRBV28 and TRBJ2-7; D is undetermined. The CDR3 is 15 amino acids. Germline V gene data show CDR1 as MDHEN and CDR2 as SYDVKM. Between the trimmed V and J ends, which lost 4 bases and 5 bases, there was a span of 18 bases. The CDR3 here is CASSYLQTRLDEQYF. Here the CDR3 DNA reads TGTGCCAGCAGTTATTTGCAAACCCGCCTTGACGAGCAGTACTTC.

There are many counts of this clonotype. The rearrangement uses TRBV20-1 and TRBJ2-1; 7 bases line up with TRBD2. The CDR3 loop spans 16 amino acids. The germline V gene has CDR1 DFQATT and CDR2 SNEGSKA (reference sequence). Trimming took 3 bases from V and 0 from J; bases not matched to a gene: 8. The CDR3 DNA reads TGCAGTGCTAGTCCTGGGGGGGGGAGCTCCTACAATGAGCAGTTCTTC. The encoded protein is CSASPGGGSSYNEQFF.

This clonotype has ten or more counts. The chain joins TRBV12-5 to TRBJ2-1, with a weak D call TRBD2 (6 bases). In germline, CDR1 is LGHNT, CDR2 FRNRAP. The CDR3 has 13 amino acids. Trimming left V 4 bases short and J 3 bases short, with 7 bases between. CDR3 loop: CASGSGGYNEQFF. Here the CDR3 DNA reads TGTGCTAGTGGTTCCGGGGGCTACAATGAGCAGTTCTTC.

The CDR3 sequence: CSARSWFGMRELTDTQYF. The CDR3 DNA follows: TGCAGTGCTAGATCTTGGTTTGGTATGCGAGAGCTCACAGATACGCAGTATTTT. The chain recombines TRBV20-1 with TRBJ2-3; D remains ambiguous. The CDR3 spans 18 residues. Trimming shortened V by 2 bases and J by 2 bases, and 23 bases separated the two germline ends. The V gene's germline CDR1 is DFQATT and CDR2 SNEGSKA (reference sequence).

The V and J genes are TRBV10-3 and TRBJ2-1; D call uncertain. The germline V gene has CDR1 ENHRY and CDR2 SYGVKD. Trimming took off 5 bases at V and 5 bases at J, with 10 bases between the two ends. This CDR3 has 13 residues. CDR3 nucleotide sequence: TGTGCCATCAGTACGGCAGCAGACAATGAGCAGTTCTTC. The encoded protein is CAISTAADNEQFF.

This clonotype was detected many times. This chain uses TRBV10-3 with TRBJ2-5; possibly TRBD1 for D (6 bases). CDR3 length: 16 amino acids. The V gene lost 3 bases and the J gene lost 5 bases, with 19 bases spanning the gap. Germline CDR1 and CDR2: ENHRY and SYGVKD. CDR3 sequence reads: CAISEGITGPEETQYF. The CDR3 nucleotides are TGTGCCATCAGTGAAGGAATAACAGGGCCAGAGGAGACCCAGTACTTC.

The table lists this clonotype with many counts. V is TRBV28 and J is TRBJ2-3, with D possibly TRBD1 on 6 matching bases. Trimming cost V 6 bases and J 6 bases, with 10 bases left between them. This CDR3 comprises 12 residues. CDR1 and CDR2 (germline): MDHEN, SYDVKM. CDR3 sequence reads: CASSLTGDTQYF. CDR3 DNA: TGTGCCAGCAGCCTCACAGGGGATACGCAGTATTTT.

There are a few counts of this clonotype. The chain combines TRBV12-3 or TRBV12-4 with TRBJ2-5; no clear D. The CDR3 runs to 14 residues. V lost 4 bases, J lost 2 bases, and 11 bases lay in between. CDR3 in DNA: TGTGCCAGCAGTTCGGGCAAGGAACAAGAGACCCAGTACTTC. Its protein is CASSSGKEQETQYF.

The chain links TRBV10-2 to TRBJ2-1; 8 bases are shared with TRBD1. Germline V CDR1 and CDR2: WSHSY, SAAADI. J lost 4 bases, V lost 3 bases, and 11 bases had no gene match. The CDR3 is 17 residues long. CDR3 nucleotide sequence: TGCGCCAGCAGTGAAAGCAGGGGGCGCAAATATTACAATGAGCAGTTCTTC. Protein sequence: CASSESRGRKYYNEQFF.

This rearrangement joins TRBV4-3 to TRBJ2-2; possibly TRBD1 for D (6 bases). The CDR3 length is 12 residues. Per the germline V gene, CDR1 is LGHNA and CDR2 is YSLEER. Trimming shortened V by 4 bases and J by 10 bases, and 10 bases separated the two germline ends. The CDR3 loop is CASSPTGKELFF. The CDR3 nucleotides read TGCGCCAGCAGCCCAACAGGGAAGGAGCTGTTTTTT.

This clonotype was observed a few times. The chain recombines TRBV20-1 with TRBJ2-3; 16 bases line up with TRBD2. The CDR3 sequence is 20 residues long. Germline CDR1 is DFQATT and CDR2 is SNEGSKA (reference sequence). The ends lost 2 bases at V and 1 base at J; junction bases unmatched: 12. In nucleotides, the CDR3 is TGCAGTGCTAGATACCTCCCGGGACTAGCGGGGGGGCTCGGCACAGATACGCAGTATTTT. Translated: CSARYLPGLAGGLGTDTQYF.

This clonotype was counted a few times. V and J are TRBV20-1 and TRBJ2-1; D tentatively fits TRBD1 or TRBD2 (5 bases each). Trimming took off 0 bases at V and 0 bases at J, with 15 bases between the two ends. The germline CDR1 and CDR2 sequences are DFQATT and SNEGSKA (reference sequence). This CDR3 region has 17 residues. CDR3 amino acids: CSARDAARGFSYNEQFF. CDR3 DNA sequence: TGCAGTGCTAGAGATGCCGCGAGGGGCTTCTCCTACAATGAGCAGTTCTTC.

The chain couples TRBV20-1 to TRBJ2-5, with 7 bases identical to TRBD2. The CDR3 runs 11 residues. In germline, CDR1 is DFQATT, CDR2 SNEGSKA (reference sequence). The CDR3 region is CPGLGLETQYF. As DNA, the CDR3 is TGCCCCGGACTAGGTTTAGAGACCCAGTACTTC.

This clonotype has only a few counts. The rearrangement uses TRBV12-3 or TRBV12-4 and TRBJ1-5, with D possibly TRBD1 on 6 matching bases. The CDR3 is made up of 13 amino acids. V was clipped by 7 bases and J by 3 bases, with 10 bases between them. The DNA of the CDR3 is TGTGCCAGCAAGACAGGCTCCAATCAGCCCCAGCATTTT. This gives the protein CASKTGSNQPQHF.

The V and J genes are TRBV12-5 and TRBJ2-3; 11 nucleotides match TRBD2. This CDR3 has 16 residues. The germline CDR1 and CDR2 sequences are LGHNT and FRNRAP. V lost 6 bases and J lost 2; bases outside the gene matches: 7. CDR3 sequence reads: CASGLTSGGYTDTQYF. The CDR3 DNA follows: TGTGCTAGTGGGCTTACTAGCGGGGGATACACAGATACGCAGTATTTT.